This passage covers 25 T cell receptor beta chains from one sample sequenced in a study of blood T cell repertoires in COVID-19. Sequencing used immunoSEQ multiplex PCR; TCRdb keeps in-frame clones, though not all of them. The data show about 240,000 clones, roughly four fifths seen once. Material: peripheral blood. Source of these receptors: a woman aged 80 or over with COVID-19, enrolled during active disease.

The chain couples TRBV2 to TRBJ2-3; TRBD2 aligns across 10 bases. Trimming cost V 6 bases and J 6 bases; bases outside gene matches: 6. Germline values: CDR1 SNHLY, CDR2 FYNNEI. The CDR3 contains 14 residues. The CDR3 sequence: CASSITSGADTQYF. CDR3 nucleotides: TGTGCCAGCAGCATCACTAGCGGGGCTGATACGCAGTATTTT.

The J gene is TRBJ2-4, the V gene TRBV21-1; the table's D call, TRBD2, has no DNA check behind it. TRBV21-1 is a pseudogene locus. The CDR3 is made up of 14 amino acids. The CDR3 DNA reads as TGTGCCAGCAGCAAAGAAGAGGCCAAAAACATTCAGTACTTC. Translation gives CASSKEEAKNIQYF.

CDR3 region: CASSQEPTGESSPLHF. CDR3 bases: TGCGCCAGCAGCCAGGAGCCCACAGGGGAGAGTTCACCCCTCCACTTT. The chain uses TRBV5-1 and TRBJ1-6; 7 positions match TRBD1. The germline V gene has CDR1 SGHRS and CDR2 YFSETQ. With 4 bases clipped from V and 9 bases from J, the junction kept 13 bases outside the gene matches. The CDR3 contains 16 residues.

The chain is built from TRBV21-1 and TRBJ1-1; the table's TRBD1 call for D was not verified on the DNA. TRBV21-1 is described as a pseudogene. CDR3 length: 16 residues. This chain's CDR3 is CASSKKTGGVDTEAFF. CDR3 nucleotide sequence: TGTGCCAGCAGCAAGAAGACAGGGGGAGTAGACACTGAAGCTTTCTTT.

The chain joins TRBV20-1 to TRBJ1-5, with a tentative D call TRBD1 (5 bases). V gave up 3 bases and J gave up 7 bases, with 19 bases separating them. The germline V gene has CDR1 DFQATT and CDR2 SNEGSKA (reference sequence). The length of the CDR3 is 15 residues. The DNA of the CDR3 is TGCAGTGCTAGTTCCCTCGCGGGGGTTCGGCAGCCCCAGCATTTT. Amino acids: CSASSLAGVRQPQHF.

The table lists this clone with a count of one. This specimen includes other DNA sequences encoding the same CDR3. V is TRBV27 and J is TRBJ1-5; the match to TRBD1 covers 7 bases. Germline V CDR1 and CDR2: MNHEY, SMNVEV (reference sequence). The CDR3 contains 15 residues. V was clipped by 5 bases and J by 0 bases; unmatched bases: 4. The CDR3 loop is CASSQGTASNQPQHF. The CDR3, as DNA: TGTGCCAGCAGTCAGGGGACAGCTAGCAATCAGCCCCAGCATTTT.

This chain joins TRBV6-5 and TRBJ1-2; 9 nucleotides line up with TRBD1. The ends lost 2 bases at V and 8 bases at J; junction bases unmatched: 6. CDR1 and CDR2 from the germline V gene are MNHEY and SVGAGI. This CDR3 has 14 amino acids. DNA of the CDR3: TGTGCCAGCAGTTACGACAGGGGGTTAGAAGGCTACACCTTC. Translating gives CASSYDRGLEGYTF.

For the CDR3, the DNA is TGTGCCAGCAGTGTTGGCATGAACACTGAAGCTTTCTTT. This sequence encodes CASSVGMNTEAFF. V is TRBV2 and J is TRBJ1-1; no firm D call. The CDR3 length is 13 residues. Deletions cut 4 bases from V and 0 bases from J, with 6 bases between. Germline V lookup: CDR1 SNHLY, CDR2 FYNNEI.

The chain employs TRBV6-1 and TRBJ2-5; 7 bases are shared with TRBD1. The CDR3 has 13 amino acids. CDR1 MNHNS and CDR2 SASEGT come from the germline V gene. V lost 4 bases, J lost 7 bases, and 6 bases stayed unmatched. This CDR3 reads CASSADRDVTQYF. The CDR3 nucleotides read TGTGCCAGCAGTGCCGACAGGGATGTGACCCAGTACTTC.

This CDR3 is CASGRDSSYF. The CDR3 DNA reads as TGCGCCAGCGGAAGGGACTCTTCTTACTTC. The J gene is TRBJ2-5, the V gene TRBV10-2, with TRBD2 as a possible D gene (6 bases). The germline CDR1 and CDR2 sequences are WSHSY and SAAADI. Trimming pared 8 bases from V and 14 bases from J, leaving 15 bases between. CDR3 length equals 10 residues.

The chain uses TRBV18 and TRBJ1-1, with D unclear. CDR3 length: 13 amino acids. Germline CDR1 reads KGHSH; CDR2 reads LQKENI. V lost 5 bases and J lost 0, with 7 bases in between. The CDR3 bases are TGTGCCAGCTCAACGTCTATGAACACTGAAGCTTTCTTT. Its protein is CASSTSMNTEAFF.

V gene TRBV9 combines with J gene TRBJ2-1; TRBD2 matches 9 bases. There are 15 residues in the CDR3. Trimming at V came to 5 bases and at J to 3 bases, leaving 6 bases not matched to a gene. Germline V gene sequence: CDR1 SGDLS, CDR2 YYNGEE. This CDR3 reads CASSRREGGYNEQFF. CDR3 DNA: TGTGCCAGCAGTCGGCGGGAGGGCGGCTACAATGAGCAGTTCTTC.

The CDR3 DNA reads as TGTGCCAGCAGCGGAGGACAGGCCCTACTTGCCACTGAAGCTTTCTTT. Its protein is CASSGGQALLATEAFF. V and J are TRBV9 and TRBJ1-1; TRBD1 agrees at 7 bases. Germline lookup yields CDR1 SGDLS and CDR2 YYNGEE. This CDR3 comprises 16 residues. With V trimmed by 3 bases and J by 4 bases, 12 bases remained unmatched.

This clone was seen more than once but under ten times. The genes are TRBV4-1 and TRBJ1-5; a weak D match, TRBD1 (6 bases). Trimming shortened V by 0 bases and J by 2 bases, and 8 bases separated the two germline ends. This CDR3 spans 15 amino acids. Germline assignment: CDR1 MGHRA and CDR2 YSYEKL. CDR3 bases: TGCGCCAGCAGCCAAGACCGACAGGGCAATCAGCCCCAGCATTTT. Protein product: CASSQDRQGNQPQHF.

This clone was observed a single time. The rearrangement uses TRBV30 and TRBJ2-7, with TRBD2 matching 9 bases. The CDR3 is 12 residues long. CDR1 is GTSNPN and CDR2 is SVGIG in the germline V gene (reference sequence). Trimming cost V 8 bases and J 4 bases; bases outside gene matches: 6. CDR3 in amino acids: CAIASGIYEQYF. The CDR3 DNA follows: TGTGCCATAGCTAGCGGGATTTACGAGCAGTACTTC.

V gene TRBV15 combines with J gene TRBJ1-4; TRBD1 is a possible D gene (6 bases). This CDR3 spans 17 amino acids. Looked up from germline, CDR1 is LNHNV and CDR2 is YYDKDF (reference sequence). V shed 0 bases and J shed 3 bases, with 14 bases lying between them. The CDR3 bases are TGTGCCACCAGCAGAGAGGCCTCGCGGGGGCCTAATGAAAAACTGTTTTTT. It encodes CATSREASRGPNEKLFF.

The J gene is TRBJ2-7, the V gene TRBV28; D perhaps matches TRBD2 (6 bases). V lost 2 bases to trimming and J lost 4 bases, with 12 bases between them. The CDR3 consists of 14 residues. In germline, CDR1 is MDHEN, CDR2 SYDVKM. The CDR3 DNA is TGTGCCAGCAGTTTAATCAAACTAGCTTACGAGCAGTACTTC. The encoded protein is CASSLIKLAYEQYF. Supplemented by reference TRBV28 and TRBJ2-7, the full variable domain reads DVKVTQSSRYLVKRTGEKVFLECVQDMDHENMFWYRQDPGLGLRLIYFSYDVKMKEKGDIPEGYSVSREKKERFSLILESASTNQTSMYLCASSLIKLAYEQYFGPGTRLTVT.

The genes are TRBV27 and TRBJ1-2; D gene ambiguous. V lost 0 bases and J 4 bases, leaving 12 bases between the germline ends. The CDR3 extends over 15 amino acids. Germline values: CDR1 MNHEY, CDR2 SMNVEV (reference sequence). In nucleotides, the CDR3 is TGTGCCAGCAGTTTATCGGGAGGATGGGGCTATGGCTACACCTTC. This translates into CASSLSGGWGYGYTF.

J is TRBJ1-1 and V is TRBV29-1; 11 bases fit TRBD1. Germline CDR1 is SQVTM and CDR2 is ANQGSEA. The CDR3 sequence is 15 residues long. V was clipped by 2 bases and J by 1 base; unmatched bases: 3. The CDR3: CSVERGTGGNTEAFF. CDR3 DNA: TGCAGCGTTGAAAGGGGGACAGGGGGGAACACTGAAGCTTTCTTT.

The J gene is TRBJ1-2, the V gene TRBV6-5; 10 bases agree with TRBD1. The CDR3 covers 15 residues. V lost 4 bases to trimming and J lost 4 bases; unmatched junction nucleotides: 6. The germline V gene encodes CDR1 MNHEY and CDR2 SVGAGI. CDR3 residues: CASSSGTGVIYGYTF. CDR3 coding DNA: TGTGCCAGCAGTTCCGGGACAGGGGTTATCTATGGCTACACCTTC.

This clone was seen a handful of times. This sequence joins TRBV30 and TRBJ1-5; 7 nucleotides agree with TRBD1. J was trimmed by 4 bases and V by 5 bases; bases with no gene match: 5. This CDR3 comprises 13 residues. Germline CDR1 and CDR2: GTSNPN and SVGIG (reference sequence). The CDR3 sequence: CAWGTVFNQPQHF. CDR3 DNA sequence: TGTGCCTGGGGGACAGTCTTTAATCAGCCCCAGCATTTT.

The J gene is TRBJ2-3, the V gene TRBV15, with a weak D call TRBD2 (6 bases). Trimming cost V 1 base and J 0 bases, with 8 bases left between them. The length of the CDR3 is 15 residues. Germline-derived CDR1 and CDR2 are LNHNV and YYDKDF (reference sequence). CDR3 amino acids: CATSRVAGSTDTQYF. The CDR3 DNA sequence: TGTGCCACCAGCAGAGTTGCGGGGAGCACAGATACGCAGTATTTT.

Turning to this clone: Other DNA sequences in the sample encode the same CDR3. The chain combines TRBV18 with TRBJ2-7; D remains unclear. V was clipped by 3 bases and J by 2 bases, with 5 bases between them. The CDR3 has 12 amino acids. Germline lookup yields CDR1 KGHSH and CDR2 LQKENI. CDR3 amino acids: CASSPNTYEQYF. In nucleotides, the CDR3 is TGTGCCAGCTCACCCAACACCTACGAGCAGTACTTC.

The rearrangement links TRBV7-9 to TRBJ2-2; the D gene is possibly TRBD1 (5 bases). This CDR3 is 14 amino acids long. V shed 5 bases and J shed 2 bases, with 9 bases lying between them. The germline CDR1 and CDR2 sequences are SEHNR and FQNEAQ (reference sequence). The CDR3 here is CASSIQANTGELFF. CDR3 DNA: TGTGCCAGCAGCATACAGGCAAACACCGGGGAGCTGTTTTTT.

The chain recombines TRBV11-2 with TRBJ2-3; D is possibly TRBD2 (5 bases). This CDR3 region has 16 residues. Trimming stripped 4 bases from V and 4 bases from J, with 18 bases between. Germline V lookup: CDR1 SGHAT, CDR2 FQNNGV. DNA for the CDR3: TGTGCCAGCAGCTCGTCTGGCGGGTTGTTATCAGATACGCAGTATTTT. Translated: CASSSSGGLLSDTQYF.